This T cell receptor beta chain was documented in a study of shared clonotypes between healthy human individuals. Study conclusions and caveats: Generation probabilities were higher for clonotypes shared across all four sorted-subset donors than for unshared ones.

The repertoire was sequenced with immunoSEQ multiplex PCR; TCRdb's copy has only in-frame clones and lacks some. The data contain approximately 740,000 clones, about 74% of them singletons. A CD45RA-negative memory subset and a CD45RA+ naive subset were separated from the CD4+ cells. For this clone: Its antigen is unknown.

The sample was memory CD4+ T cells sorted from blood. As to subset: CD45RA-negative fraction. This TCR was sampled from a woman under 40 in good health.

As DNA, the CDR3 is TGTGCCTGGAGTGAAGGGTCGGGCTATGGCTACACCTTC. It translates to CAWSEGSGYGYTF. The V call is TRBV30, the J call TRBJ1-2; no definite D call. V lost 1 base, J lost 4 bases, and 10 bases lay in between. Germline V gene lookup returns CDR1 GTSNPN and CDR2 SVGIG (reference sequence). This CDR3 comprises 13 residues.